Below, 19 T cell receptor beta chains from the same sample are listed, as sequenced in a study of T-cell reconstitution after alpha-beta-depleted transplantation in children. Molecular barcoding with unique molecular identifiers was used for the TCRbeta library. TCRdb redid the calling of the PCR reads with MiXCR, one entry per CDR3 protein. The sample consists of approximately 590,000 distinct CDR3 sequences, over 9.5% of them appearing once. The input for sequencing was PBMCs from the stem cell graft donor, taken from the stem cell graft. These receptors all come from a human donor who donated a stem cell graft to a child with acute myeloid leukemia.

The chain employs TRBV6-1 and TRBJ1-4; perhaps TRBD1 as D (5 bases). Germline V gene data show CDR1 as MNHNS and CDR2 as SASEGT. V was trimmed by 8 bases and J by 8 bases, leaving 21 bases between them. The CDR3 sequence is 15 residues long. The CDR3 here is CASSYRGGGVEKLFF. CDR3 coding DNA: TGTGCCAGCTCCTACCGTGGGGGGGGAGTCGAAAAACTGTTTTTT.

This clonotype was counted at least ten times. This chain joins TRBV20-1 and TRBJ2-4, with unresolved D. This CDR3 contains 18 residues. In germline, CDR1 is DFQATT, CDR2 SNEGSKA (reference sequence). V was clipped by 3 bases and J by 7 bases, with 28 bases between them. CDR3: CSASLDHTSSGKRNIQYF. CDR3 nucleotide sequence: TGCAGTGCTAGTCTCGACCACACTTCGAGTGGGAAGAGGAACATTCAGTACTTC.

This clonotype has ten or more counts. The CDR3 region is CASSGTSVPGELFF. The CDR3, as DNA: TGTGCCAGCAGCGGGACTAGCGTCCCCGGGGAGCTGTTTTTT. V is TRBV27 and J is TRBJ2-2, with 10 nucleotides matching TRBD2. The germline V gene encodes CDR1 MNHEY and CDR2 SMNVEV (reference sequence). The ends lost 6 bases at V and 6 bases at J; junction bases unmatched: 4. The CDR3 is 14 amino acids.

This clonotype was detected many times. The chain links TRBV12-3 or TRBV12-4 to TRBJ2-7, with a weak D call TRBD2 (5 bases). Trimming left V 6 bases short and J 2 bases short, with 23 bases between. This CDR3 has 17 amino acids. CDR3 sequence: CASSRQLESSTTYEQYF. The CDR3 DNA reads TGTGCCAGCAGCCGTCAACTAGAATCGTCCACAACCTACGAGCAGTACTTC.

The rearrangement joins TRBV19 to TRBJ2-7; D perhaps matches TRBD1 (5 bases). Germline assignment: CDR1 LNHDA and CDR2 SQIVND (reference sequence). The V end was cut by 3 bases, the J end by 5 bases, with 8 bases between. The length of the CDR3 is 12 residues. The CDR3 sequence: CASSMRQNEQYF. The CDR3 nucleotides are TGTGCCAGTAGTATGAGACAGAACGAGCAGTACTTC.

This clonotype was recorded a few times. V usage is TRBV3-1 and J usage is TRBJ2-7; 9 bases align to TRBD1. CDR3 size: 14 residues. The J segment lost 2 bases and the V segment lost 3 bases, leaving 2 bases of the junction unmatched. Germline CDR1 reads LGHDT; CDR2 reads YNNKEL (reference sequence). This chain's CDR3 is CASSHRQGAYEQYF. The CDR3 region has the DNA TGTGCCAGCAGCCACCGACAGGGGGCCTACGAGCAGTACTTC.

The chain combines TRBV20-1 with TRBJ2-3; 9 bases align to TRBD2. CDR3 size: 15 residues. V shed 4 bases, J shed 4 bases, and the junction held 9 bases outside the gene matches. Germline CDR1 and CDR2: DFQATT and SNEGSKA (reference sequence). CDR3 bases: TGCAGTGCTATTACTGGGGCTAGCGGGGCAGATACGCAGTATTTT. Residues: CSAITGASGADTQYF.

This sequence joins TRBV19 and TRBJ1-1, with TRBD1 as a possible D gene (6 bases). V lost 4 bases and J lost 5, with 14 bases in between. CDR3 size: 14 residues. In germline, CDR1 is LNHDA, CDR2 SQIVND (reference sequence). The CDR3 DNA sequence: TGTGCCAGTAGTAACTCACAGGGTGGGACTGAAGCTTTCTTT. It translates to CASSNSQGGTEAFF. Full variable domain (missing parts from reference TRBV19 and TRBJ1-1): DGGITQSPKYLFRKEGQNVTLSCEQNLNHDAMYWYRQDPGQGLRLIYYSQIVNDFQKGDIAEGYSVSREKKESFPLTVTSAQKNPTAFYLCASSNSQGGTEAFFGQGTRLTVV.

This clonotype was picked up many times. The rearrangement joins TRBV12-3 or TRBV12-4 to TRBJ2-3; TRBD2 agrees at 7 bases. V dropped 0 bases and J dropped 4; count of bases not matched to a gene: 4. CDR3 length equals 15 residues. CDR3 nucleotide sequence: TGTGCCAGCAGTTTAGCGGGAGGGCCGTCAGATACGCAGTATTTT. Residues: CASSLAGGPSDTQYF.

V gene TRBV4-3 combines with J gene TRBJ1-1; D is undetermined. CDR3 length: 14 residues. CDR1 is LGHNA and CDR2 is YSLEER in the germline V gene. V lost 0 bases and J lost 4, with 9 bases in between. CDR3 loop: CASSQDVKVTEAFF. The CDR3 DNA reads TGCGCCAGCAGCCAAGATGTGAAGGTCACTGAAGCTTTCTTT.

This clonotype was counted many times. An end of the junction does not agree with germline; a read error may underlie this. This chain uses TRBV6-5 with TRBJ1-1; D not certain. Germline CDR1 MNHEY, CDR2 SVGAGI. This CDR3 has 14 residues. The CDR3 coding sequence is TGTGCCAGCATTTACGACGTCGTGAACACTGAAGCTTTCTTT. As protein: CASIYDVVNTEAFF.

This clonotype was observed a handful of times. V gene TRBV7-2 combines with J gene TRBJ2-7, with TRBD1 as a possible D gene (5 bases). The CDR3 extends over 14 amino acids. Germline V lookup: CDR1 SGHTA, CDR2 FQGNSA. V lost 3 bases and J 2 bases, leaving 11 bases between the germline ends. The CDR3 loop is CASSLLRTPYEQYF. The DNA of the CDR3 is TGTGCCAGCAGCTTGCTCAGGACACCCTACGAGCAGTACTTC.

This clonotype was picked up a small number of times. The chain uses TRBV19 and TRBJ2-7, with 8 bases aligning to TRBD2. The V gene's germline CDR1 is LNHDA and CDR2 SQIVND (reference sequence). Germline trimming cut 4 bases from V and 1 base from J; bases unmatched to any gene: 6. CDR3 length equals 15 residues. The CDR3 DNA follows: TGTGCCAGTAGTACCGTAGCGGGATTTTCCTACGAGCAGTACTTC. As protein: CASSTVAGFSYEQYF.

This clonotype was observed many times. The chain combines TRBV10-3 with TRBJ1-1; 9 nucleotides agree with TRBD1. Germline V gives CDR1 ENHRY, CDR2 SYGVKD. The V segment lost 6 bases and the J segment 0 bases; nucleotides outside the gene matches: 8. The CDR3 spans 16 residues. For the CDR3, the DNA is TGTGCCATCAGGAAGGACAGGGGAGGAATGAACACTGAAGCTTTCTTT. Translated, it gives CAIRKDRGGMNTEAFF.

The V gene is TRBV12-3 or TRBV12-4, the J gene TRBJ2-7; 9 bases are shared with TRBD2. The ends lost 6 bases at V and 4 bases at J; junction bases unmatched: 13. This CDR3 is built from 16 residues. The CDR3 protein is CASSREGTSSFYEQYF. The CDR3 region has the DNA TGTGCCAGCAGCCGCGAAGGGACTAGCTCTTTTTACGAGCAGTACTTC.

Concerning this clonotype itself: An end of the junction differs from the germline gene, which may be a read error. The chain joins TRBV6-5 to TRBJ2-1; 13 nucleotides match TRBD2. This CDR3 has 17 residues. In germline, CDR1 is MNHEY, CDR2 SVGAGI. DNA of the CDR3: TGTGTCAGCAGTTACGTGGGGACTAGCGGGATTAACAATGAGCAGTTCTTC. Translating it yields CVSSYVGTSGINNEQFF.

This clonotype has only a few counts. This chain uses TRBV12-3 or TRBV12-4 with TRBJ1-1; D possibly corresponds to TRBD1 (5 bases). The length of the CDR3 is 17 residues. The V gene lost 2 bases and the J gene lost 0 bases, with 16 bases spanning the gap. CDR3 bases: TGTGCCAGCAGTTTAAGGGGCGGCTTCACTTTGAACACTGAAGCTTTCTTT. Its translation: CASSLRGGFTLNTEAFF.

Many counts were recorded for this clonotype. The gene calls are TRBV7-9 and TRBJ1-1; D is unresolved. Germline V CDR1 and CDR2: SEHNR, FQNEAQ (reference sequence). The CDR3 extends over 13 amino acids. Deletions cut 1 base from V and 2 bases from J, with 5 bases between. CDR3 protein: CASSLVRNTEAFF. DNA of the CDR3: TGTGCCAGCAGCTTAGTCCGAAACACTGAAGCTTTCTTT. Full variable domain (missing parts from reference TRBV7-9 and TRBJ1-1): DTGVSQNPRHKITKRGQNVTFRCDPISEHNRLYWYRQTLGQGPEFLTYFQNEAQLEKSRLLSDRFSAERPKGSFSTLEIQRTEQGDSAMYLCASSLVRNTEAFFGQGTRLTVV.

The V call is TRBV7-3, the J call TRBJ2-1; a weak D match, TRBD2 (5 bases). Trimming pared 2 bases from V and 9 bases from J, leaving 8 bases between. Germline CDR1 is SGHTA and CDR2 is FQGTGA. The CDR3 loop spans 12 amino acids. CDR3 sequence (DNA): TGTGCCAGCAGCTTATCTGCGGGTGAGCAGTTCTTC. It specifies CASSLSAGEQFF. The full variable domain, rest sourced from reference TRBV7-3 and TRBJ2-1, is GAGVSQTPSNKVTEKGKYVELRCDPISGHTALYWYRQSLGQGPEFLIYFQGTGAADDSGLPNDRFFAVRPEGSVSTLKIQRTERGDSAVYLCASSLSAGEQFFGPGTRLTVL.